Reported below is one T cell receptor beta chain. Its antigen is unidentified. The V gene lost 4 bases and the J gene lost 0 bases, with 9 bases spanning the gap. The CDR3 covers 14 residues. The sequenced target, TCR beta, came from blood CD8+ and CD4+ T cells. The multiple sclerosis controls consisted of treatment-naive patients with relapsing-remitting disease, either stable or active. This specimen belongs to a study of CD8 T cells in Susac syndrome. RNA was extracted with the RNeasy kit, and a quantity of roughly 0.45 to 1 ug was reverse transcribed using random hexamers. Amplification of TCR beta CDR3 spanned 54 Vbeta and 13 Jbeta via immunoSEQ multiplex PCR. One entry per CDR3 protein, called by TCRdb with MiXCR from the immunoSEQ multiplex PCR reads. Among about 210,000 distinct CDR3 sequences listed, nearly 97% were seen once. The study's findings and limits: Acknowledgment was made by the study that its TCR sequencing and HLA analysis involved a relatively small number of individuals.

This clonotype was obtained from a human donor with multiple sclerosis. This rearrangement joins TRBV12-3 or TRBV12-4 to TRBJ1-1; D call uncertain. The sample consisted of CD4+ T cells from PBMCs. The DNA for the CDR3 is TGTGCCAGCAGTTATCGGTCTATGAACACTGAAGCTTTCTTT. The encoded protein is CASSYRSMNTEAFF.